One and the same sample provided the 5 T cell receptor beta chains below, sequenced in a study of T cell responses to AZD1222 COVID-19 vaccine. Profiling relied on immunoSEQ multiplex PCR, and the TCRdb table lists in-frame clones only, not all of them. The data contain under 150,000 clones, approximately 84% of them singletons. The input for sequencing was peripheral blood, taken on day 0 of AZD1222 vaccination. Source of these receptors: an adult in good health.

The chain is built from TRBV9 and TRBJ2-3; TRBD2 agrees at 8 bases. The CDR3 loop spans 16 amino acids. The germline V gene has CDR1 SGDLS and CDR2 YYNGEE. V lost 4 bases, J lost 5 bases, and 12 bases stayed unmatched. The DNA for the CDR3 is TGTGCCAGCAGCCCCGTCCCGGGGACTAGGCTAGATACGCAGTATTTT. Amino acids: CASSPVPGTRLDTQYF.

The rearrangement links TRBV27 to TRBJ2-7, with no clear D. The V end lost 1 base, the J end lost 3 bases, and 10 bases lay between the germline ends. CDR3 size: 14 residues. Germline lookup yields CDR1 MNHEY and CDR2 SMNVEV (reference sequence). CDR3 protein: CASSLLGLNYEQYF. CDR3 DNA: TGTGCCAGCAGTTTATTAGGGCTCAACTACGAGCAGTACTTC.

V usage is TRBV28 and J usage is TRBJ1-2; 7 bases align to TRBD1. From germline, CDR1 is MDHEN and CDR2 SYDVKM. CDR3 length: 13 amino acids. V shed 5 bases and J 1 base; nucleotides not matched to a gene: 1. The CDR3 nucleotides are TGTGCCAGCAGTCGGGACAGTAACTATGGCTACACCTTC. Its translation is CASSRDSNYGYTF.

This chain connects TRBV19 to TRBJ1-2, with no clear D. V lost 5 bases, J lost 4 bases, and 17 bases lay in between. CDR3 length equals 15 residues. The germline V gene has CDR1 LNHDA and CDR2 SQIVND (reference sequence). The CDR3 sequence: CASSPATGPSYGYTF. DNA of the CDR3: TGTGCCAGTAGTCCCGCCACCGGGCCGTCCTATGGCTACACCTTC.

The gene calls are TRBV6-6 and TRBJ1-1; tentatively, D is TRBD1 (5 bases). V dropped 8 bases and J dropped 0 bases, with 19 bases sitting between them. CDR3 size: 16 residues. Germline V gives CDR1 MNHNY, CDR2 SVGAGI (reference sequence). The CDR3 loop reads CASHLREGRVNTEAFF. The DNA for the CDR3 is TGTGCCAGCCATCTCCGAGAGGGGAGAGTGAACACTGAAGCTTTCTTT.